Presented here are 23 T cell receptor beta chains from one specimen sequenced in a study of control samples from healthy donors and cancer patients. TCRdb's table, derived via immunoSEQ multiplex PCR, lists solely in-frame clones and lacks some. The sample carries 150,000 to 200,000 clones, 94% recorded once. The sequenced sample consisted of blood. These receptors were collected from a woman between 18 and 29 years old in good health.

The V call is TRBV2, the J call TRBJ2-7; the D is unclear. Trimming shortened V by 3 bases and J by 2 bases, and 14 bases separated the two germline ends. The V gene's germline CDR1 is SNHLY and CDR2 FYNNEI. There are 15 residues in the CDR3. The chain's CDR3 is CASSDPVGKAYEQYF. The CDR3, as DNA: TGTGCCAGCAGTGACCCCGTTGGCAAAGCCTACGAGCAGTACTTC. Drawing the rest from reference TRBV2 and TRBJ2-7, the complete variable domain is EPEVTQTPSHQVTQMGQEVILRCVPISNHLYFYWYRQILGQKVEFLVSFYNNEISEKSEIFDDQFSVERPDGSNFTLKIRSTKLEDSAMYFCASSDPVGKAYEQYFGPGTRLTVT.

CDR3 amino acids: CASVRAGETQYF. The CDR3 DNA is TGTGCCAGCGTTAGGGCCGGGGAGACCCAGTACTTC. The rearrangement uses TRBV2 and TRBJ2-5; D not certain. V lost 8 bases to trimming and J lost 5 bases, with 12 bases between them. The CDR3 totals 12 residues. Germline CDR1 reads SNHLY; CDR2 reads FYNNEI.

Details on this clone: This sample includes further DNA sequences coding for the same CDR3. The gene calls are TRBV7-9 and TRBJ2-5, with 8 bases matching TRBD1. The CDR3 contains 14 residues. In germline, CDR1 is SEHNR, CDR2 FQNEAQ (reference sequence). The J segment lost 2 bases and the V segment lost 2 bases, leaving 1 base of the junction unmatched. The DNA of the CDR3 is TGTGCCAGCAGCTTAACAGGGGGGCAAGAGACCCAGTACTTC. Protein product: CASSLTGGQETQYF.

The chain combines TRBV29-1 with TRBJ2-5; TRBD1 matches 7 bases. The CDR3 is made up of 12 amino acids. Germline-derived CDR1 and CDR2 are SQVTM and ANQGSEA. The V and J ends lost 4 bases and 4 bases, in that order; junction bases with no gene match: 3. DNA of the CDR3: TGCAGCGTTGGCCACAGGGGAGAGACCCAGTACTTC. It translates to CSVGHRGETQYF.

The chain recombines TRBV4-2 with TRBJ2-7, with no clear D. CDR3 size: 15 residues. Germline CDR1 reads LGHNA; CDR2 reads YNFKEQ. V lost 0 bases and J lost 4, with 13 bases in between. The CDR3 region is CASSQDSHTRYEQYF. The CDR3 DNA reads TGTGCCAGCAGCCAAGACAGCCACACGAGGTACGAGCAGTACTTC.

The rearrangement uses TRBV27 and TRBJ2-2; D is unresolved. The CDR3 sequence is 14 residues long. Trimming took off 5 bases at V and 7 bases at J, with 14 bases between the two ends. Germline-derived CDR1 and CDR2 are MNHEY and SMNVEV (reference sequence). The CDR3, as DNA: TGTGCCAGCAGTACCGGACCGAACCGCGGGGAGCTGTTTTTT. This encodes CASSTGPNRGELFF.

The V gene is TRBV5-1, the J gene TRBJ2-1, with D tentatively TRBD2 (7 bases). The V end was cut by 3 bases, the J end by 2 bases, with 15 bases between. Germline V CDR1 and CDR2: SGHRS, YFSETQ. CDR3 length: 16 amino acids. The CDR3, as DNA: TGCGCCAGCAGCTCGGGGGGCAGGGGAACCTACAATGAGCAGTTCTTC. It is translated as CASSSGGRGTYNEQFF.

The chain uses TRBV6-5 and TRBJ2-1; unclear D gene. The germline CDR1 and CDR2 sequences are MNHEY and SVGAGI. V dropped 6 bases and J dropped 4 bases, with 4 bases sitting between them. CDR3 size: 11 residues. This CDR3 is CASRNYNEQFF. CDR3 coding DNA: TGTGCCAGCAGAAATTACAATGAGCAGTTCTTC.

The chain has TRBV28 and TRBJ1-1, with 7 bases aligning to TRBD1. The germline gives CDR1 MDHEN, CDR2 SYDVKM. This CDR3 region has 15 residues. The J segment lost 1 base and the V segment lost 10 bases, leaving 12 bases of the junction unmatched. DNA for the CDR3: TGTGCCACCCGAGAACGGACAGGACCGAACACTGAAGCTTTCTTT. This sequence encodes CATRERTGPNTEAFF.

This clone has just a few counts. The V call is TRBV7-2, the J call TRBJ1-4; D remains ambiguous. CDR1 SGHTA and CDR2 FQGNSA come from the germline V gene. V was cut by 5 bases and J by 0 bases, with 16 bases left in between. The CDR3 spans 17 residues. CDR3 in amino acids: CASSTLRSRTTNEKLFF. The DNA of the CDR3 is TGTGCCAGCAGCACCCTCCGGAGTAGGACAACTAATGAAAAACTGTTTTTT.

V gene TRBV5-6 combines with J gene TRBJ2-7, with a possible D match to TRBD1 (6 bases). V dropped 4 bases and J dropped 3 bases, with 14 bases sitting between them. CDR1 is SGHDT, CDR2 YYEEEE, per germline. CDR3 length: 14 residues. Written as DNA, the CDR3 is TGTGCCAGCAGCCTACCCTTGGACAGCTACGAGCAGTACTTC. Amino acids: CASSLPLDSYEQYF.

The rearrangement joins TRBV5-1 to TRBJ2-3; D gene uncertain. Per germline, CDR1 SGHRS and CDR2 YFSETQ. CDR3 length equals 12 residues. V was pared by 5 bases and J by 5 bases, with 9 bases between. The CDR3 DNA sequence: TGCGCCAGCAGATCACCGGGAGATACGCAGTATTTT. This gives the protein CASRSPGDTQYF.

The V gene is TRBV11-2, the J gene TRBJ2-2, with D possibly TRBD2 on 5 matching bases. The V end lost 6 bases, the J end lost 3 bases, and 11 bases lay between the germline ends. The CDR3 extends over 14 amino acids. Germline CDR1 and CDR2: SGHAT and FQNNGV. CDR3 sequence reads: CASRLRGYTGELFF. The CDR3 coding sequence is TGTGCCAGCAGATTAAGAGGGTACACCGGGGAGCTGTTTTTT.

The genes are TRBV19 and TRBJ1-5; weak D call: TRBD1 (5 bases). V was trimmed by 5 bases and J by 2 bases, leaving 13 bases between them. This CDR3 comprises 15 residues. Germline V gene data show CDR1 as LNHDA and CDR2 as SQIVND (reference sequence). The CDR3 nucleotides read TGTGCCAGTAGTTCCTCCGGGGGTGGCAATCAGCCCCAGCATTTT. This gives the protein CASSSSGGGNQPQHF.

J is TRBJ1-1 and V is TRBV9, with a weak D call TRBD1 (5 bases). Germline CDR1 SGDLS, CDR2 YYNGEE. There are 16 residues in the CDR3. The V and J ends lost 4 bases and 1 base respectively, with 17 bases between them. In DNA, the CDR3 is TGTGCCAGCAGCATGGGGGTAAGAGCATCGAACACTGAAGCTTTCTTT. Its protein is CASSMGVRASNTEAFF.

The table lists this clone with a count of one. The rearrangement joins TRBV6-6 to TRBJ1-1; 7 positions agree with TRBD1. Germline V lookup: CDR1 MNHNY, CDR2 SVGAGI (reference sequence). J lost 4 bases, V lost 3 bases, and 2 bases had no gene match. CDR3 length equals 13 residues. CDR3 loop: CASSYDRATEAFF. CDR3 sequence (DNA): TGTGCCAGCAGTTATGACAGGGCCACTGAAGCTTTCTTT.

The chain carries TRBV12-3 or TRBV12-4 and TRBJ1-2; the D is unclear. This CDR3 comprises 13 residues. V was clipped by 1 base and J by 8 bases, with 11 bases between them. The CDR3 sequence is CASSLGAGGGYTF. For the CDR3, the DNA is TGTGCCAGCAGTTTAGGGGCAGGAGGGGGCTACACCTTC.

The V and J genes are TRBV7-2 and TRBJ1-5; D remains ambiguous. CDR3 length equals 14 residues. Germline V lookup: CDR1 SGHTA, CDR2 FQGNSA. V was clipped by 1 base and J by 2 bases, with 6 bases between them. This chain's CDR3 is CASSLGLGNQPQHF. Here the CDR3 DNA reads TGTGCCAGCAGCTTAGGGCTGGGCAATCAGCCCCAGCATTTT.

The chain combines TRBV2 with TRBJ1-1, with TRBD1 as a possible D gene (5 bases). This CDR3 has 13 amino acids. From germline, CDR1 is SNHLY and CDR2 FYNNEI. Trimming took off 6 bases at V and 1 base at J, with 9 bases between the two ends. The CDR3 spells CASRYTGNTEAFF. CDR3 nucleotide sequence: TGTGCCAGCAGGTATACAGGGAACACTGAAGCTTTCTTT.

The chain recombines TRBV5-1 with TRBJ1-1, with 9 bases fitting TRBD1. V gave up 4 bases and J gave up 10 bases; unmatched junction bases: 8. The CDR3 has 13 amino acids. CDR1 and CDR2 (germline): SGHRS, YFSETQ. CDR3 nucleotides: TGCGCCAGCAGCGCCAGGACAGGGGACCCAGCTTTCTTT. Its translation is CASSARTGDPAFF.

CDR3 DNA: TGTGCCAGCAGCCTAGTTCGGACGAACACTGAAGCTTTCTTT. Its translation is CASSLVRTNTEAFF. The chain employs TRBV5-6 and TRBJ1-1; D is uncertain. Germline V CDR1 and CDR2: SGHDT, YYEEEE. CDR3 length: 14 residues. V was shortened by 4 bases and J by 1 base, with 11 bases between the two germline ends.

In nucleotides, the CDR3 is TGTGCCAGCAGTTTTTTAGCGGCGTTGGTAAATGAGCAGTTCTTC. Translation gives CASSFLAALVNEQFF. V and J are TRBV28 and TRBJ2-1; perhaps TRBD2 as D (6 bases). V was trimmed by 3 bases and J by 7 bases, leaving 16 bases between them. CDR3 length: 15 residues. Per germline, CDR1 MDHEN and CDR2 SYDVKM.

This sequence joins TRBV11-3 and TRBJ1-5; tentatively, D is TRBD1 (6 bases). Germline CDR1 is SGHNT and CDR2 is YENEEA. V lost 0 bases, J lost 5 bases, and 14 bases lay in between. The CDR3 loop spans 16 amino acids. CDR3 sequence reads: CASSLEGGGADQPQHF. CDR3 coding DNA: TGTGCCAGCAGCTTAGAAGGGGGGGGCGCCGATCAGCCCCAGCATTTT. Using reference TRBV11-3 and TRBJ1-5 for the parts outside the CDR3, the full variable domain is EAGVVQSPRYKIIEKKQPVAFWCNPISGHNTLYWYLQNLGQGPELLIRYENEEAVDDSQLPKDRFSAERLKGVDSTLKIQPAELGDSAVYLCASSLEGGGADQPQHFGDGTRLSIL.